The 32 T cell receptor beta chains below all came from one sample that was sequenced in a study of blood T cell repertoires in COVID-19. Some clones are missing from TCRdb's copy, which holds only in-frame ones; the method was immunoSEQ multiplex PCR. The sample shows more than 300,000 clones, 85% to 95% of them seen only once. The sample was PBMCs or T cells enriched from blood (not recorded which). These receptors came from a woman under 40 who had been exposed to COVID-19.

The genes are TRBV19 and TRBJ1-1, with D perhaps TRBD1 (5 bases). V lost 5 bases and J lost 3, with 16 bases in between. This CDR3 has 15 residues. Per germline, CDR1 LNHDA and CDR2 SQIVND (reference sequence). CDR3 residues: CASSANLAGDTEAFF. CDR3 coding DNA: TGTGCCAGTAGTGCGAATTTAGCGGGGGACACTGAAGCTTTCTTT. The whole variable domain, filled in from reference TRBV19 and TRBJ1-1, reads DGGITQSPKYLFRKEGQNVTLSCEQNLNHDAMYWYRQDPGQGLRLIYYSQIVNDFQKGDIAEGYSVSREKKESFPLTVTSAQKNPTAFYLCASSANLAGDTEAFFGQGTRLTVV.

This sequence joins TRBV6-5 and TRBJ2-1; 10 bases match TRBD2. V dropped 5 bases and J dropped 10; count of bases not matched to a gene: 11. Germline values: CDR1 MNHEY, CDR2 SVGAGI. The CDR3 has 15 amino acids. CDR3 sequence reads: CASSHRRFSGREQFF. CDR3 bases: TGTGCCAGCAGTCACCGCCGATTTAGCGGGAGGGAGCAGTTCTTC.

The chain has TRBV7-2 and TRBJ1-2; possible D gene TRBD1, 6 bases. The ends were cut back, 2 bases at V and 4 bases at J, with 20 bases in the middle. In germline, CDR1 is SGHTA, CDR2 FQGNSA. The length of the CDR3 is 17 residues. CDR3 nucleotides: TGTGCCAGCAGCTTATTTGCTCTAGGGGGGGACGGCTATGGCTACACCTTC. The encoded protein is CASSLFALGGDGYGYTF.

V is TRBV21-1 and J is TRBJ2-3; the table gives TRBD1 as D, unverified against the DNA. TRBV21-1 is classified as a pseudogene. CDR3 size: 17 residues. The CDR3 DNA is TGTGCCAGCAGCAAAGAAAGCAGGGTTACAGATTTGTGTACGCAGTATTTT. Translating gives CASSKESRVTDLCTQYF.

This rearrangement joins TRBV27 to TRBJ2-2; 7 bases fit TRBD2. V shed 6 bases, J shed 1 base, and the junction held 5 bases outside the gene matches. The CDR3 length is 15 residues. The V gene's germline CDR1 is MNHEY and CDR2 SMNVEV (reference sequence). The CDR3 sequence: CASSPTSMNTGELFF. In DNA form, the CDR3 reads TGTGCCAGCAGCCCGACTAGCATGAACACCGGGGAGCTGTTTTTT.

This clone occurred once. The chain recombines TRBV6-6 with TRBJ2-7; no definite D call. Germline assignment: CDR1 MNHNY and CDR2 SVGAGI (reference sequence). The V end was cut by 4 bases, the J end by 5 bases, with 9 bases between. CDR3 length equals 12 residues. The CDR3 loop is CASSSGRDEQYF. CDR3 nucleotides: TGTGCCAGCAGTTCGGGTCGGGACGAGCAGTACTTC.

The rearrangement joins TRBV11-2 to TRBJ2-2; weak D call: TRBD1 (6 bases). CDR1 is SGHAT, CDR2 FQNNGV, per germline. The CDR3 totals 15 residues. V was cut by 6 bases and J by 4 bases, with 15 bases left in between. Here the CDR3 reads CASRPPGRGTGELFF. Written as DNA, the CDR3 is TGTGCCAGCAGACCCCCGGGCAGGGGCACCGGGGAGCTGTTTTTT.

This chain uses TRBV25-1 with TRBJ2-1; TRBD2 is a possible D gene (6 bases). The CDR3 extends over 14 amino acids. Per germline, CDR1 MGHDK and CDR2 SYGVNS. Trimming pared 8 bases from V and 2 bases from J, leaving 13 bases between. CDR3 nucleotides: TGTGCCAGCCTGGGGGGAAGAGCCTACAATGAGCAGTTCTTC. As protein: CASLGGRAYNEQFF.

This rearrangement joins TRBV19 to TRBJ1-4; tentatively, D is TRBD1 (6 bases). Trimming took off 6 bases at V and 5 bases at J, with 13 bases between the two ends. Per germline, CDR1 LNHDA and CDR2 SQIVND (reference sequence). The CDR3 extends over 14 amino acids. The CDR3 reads CASSWTVENEKLFF. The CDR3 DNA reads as TGTGCCAGTAGCTGGACAGTTGAGAATGAAAAACTGTTTTTT.

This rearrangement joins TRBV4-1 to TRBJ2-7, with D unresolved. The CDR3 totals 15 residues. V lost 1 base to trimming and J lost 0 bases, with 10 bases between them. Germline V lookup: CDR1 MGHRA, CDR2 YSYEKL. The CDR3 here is CASSQVPGSSYEQYF. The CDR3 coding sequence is TGCGCCAGCAGCCAAGTCCCGGGTAGCTCCTACGAGCAGTACTTC.

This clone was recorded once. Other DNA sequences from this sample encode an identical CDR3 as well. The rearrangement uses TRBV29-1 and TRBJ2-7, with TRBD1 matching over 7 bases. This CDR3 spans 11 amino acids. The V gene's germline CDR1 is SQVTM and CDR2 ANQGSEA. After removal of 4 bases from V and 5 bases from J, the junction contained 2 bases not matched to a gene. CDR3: CSVGTGDEQYF. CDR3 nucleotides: TGCAGCGTTGGCACAGGGGACGAGCAGTACTTC.

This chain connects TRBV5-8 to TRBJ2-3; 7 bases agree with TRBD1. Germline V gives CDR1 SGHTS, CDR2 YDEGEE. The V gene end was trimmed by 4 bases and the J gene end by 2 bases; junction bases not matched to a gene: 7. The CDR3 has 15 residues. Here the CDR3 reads CASSESGQATDTQYF. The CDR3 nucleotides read TGTGCCAGCAGCGAATCCGGACAGGCCACAGATACGCAGTATTTT.

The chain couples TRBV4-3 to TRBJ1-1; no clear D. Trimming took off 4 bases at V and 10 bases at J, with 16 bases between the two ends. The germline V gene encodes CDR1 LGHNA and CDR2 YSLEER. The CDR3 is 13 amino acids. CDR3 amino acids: CASSPQRGGVAFF. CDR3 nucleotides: TGCGCCAGCAGCCCTCAGCGGGGTGGGGTAGCTTTCTTT.

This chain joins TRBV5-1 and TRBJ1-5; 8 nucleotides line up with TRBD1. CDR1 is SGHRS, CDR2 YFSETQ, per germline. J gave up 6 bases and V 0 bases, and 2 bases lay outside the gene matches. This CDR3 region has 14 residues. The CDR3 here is CASSLGDRSQPQHF. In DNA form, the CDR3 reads TGCGCCAGCAGCTTGGGGGACAGGAGTCAGCCCCAGCATTTT.

Written as DNA, the CDR3 is TGTGCCAGCGGATTAACGCGGGGGGGCTACACCTTC. This gives the protein CASGLTRGGYTF. The chain joins TRBV6-5 to TRBJ1-2, with D maybe TRBD1 (5 bases). Germline V gene data show CDR1 as MNHEY and CDR2 as SVGAGI. Trimming removed 8 bases at V and 8 bases at J, with 15 bases between. The CDR3 runs 12 residues.

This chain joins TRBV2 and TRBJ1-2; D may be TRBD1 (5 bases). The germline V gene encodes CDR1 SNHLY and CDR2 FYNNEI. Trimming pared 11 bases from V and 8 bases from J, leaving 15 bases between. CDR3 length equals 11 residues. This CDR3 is CAQRGEVGYTF. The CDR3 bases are TGTGCCCAGCGGGGGGAGGTGGGCTACACCTTC.

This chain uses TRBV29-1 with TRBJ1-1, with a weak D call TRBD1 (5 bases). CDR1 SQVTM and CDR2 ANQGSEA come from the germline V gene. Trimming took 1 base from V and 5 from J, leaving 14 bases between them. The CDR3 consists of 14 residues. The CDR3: CSVEATGGGTEAFF. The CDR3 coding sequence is TGCAGCGTTGAAGCCACTGGGGGAGGTACTGAAGCTTTCTTT.

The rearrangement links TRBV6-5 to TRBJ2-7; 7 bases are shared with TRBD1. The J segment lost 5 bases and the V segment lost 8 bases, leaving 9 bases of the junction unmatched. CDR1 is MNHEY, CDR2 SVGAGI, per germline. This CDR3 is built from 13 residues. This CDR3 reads CASVRTGVHEQYF. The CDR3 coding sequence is TGTGCCAGCGTTCGTACAGGGGTCCACGAGCAGTACTTC.

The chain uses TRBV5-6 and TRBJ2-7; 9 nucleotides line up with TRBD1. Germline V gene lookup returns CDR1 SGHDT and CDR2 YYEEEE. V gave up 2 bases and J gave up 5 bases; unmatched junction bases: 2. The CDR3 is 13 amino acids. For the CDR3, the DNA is TGTGCCAGCAGCTTCACAGGGGGCCACGAGCAGTACTTC. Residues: CASSFTGGHEQYF.

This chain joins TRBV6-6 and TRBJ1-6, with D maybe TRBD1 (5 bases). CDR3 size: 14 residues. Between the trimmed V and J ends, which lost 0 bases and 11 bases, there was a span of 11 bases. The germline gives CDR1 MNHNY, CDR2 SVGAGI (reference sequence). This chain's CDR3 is CASSYSGGGTPLHF. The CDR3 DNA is TGTGCCAGCAGTTACTCCGGGGGTGGGACACCCCTCCACTTT.

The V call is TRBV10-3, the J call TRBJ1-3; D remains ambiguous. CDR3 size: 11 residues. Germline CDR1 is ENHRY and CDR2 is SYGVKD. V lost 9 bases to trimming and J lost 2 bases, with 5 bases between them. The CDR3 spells CAMGPGNTIYF. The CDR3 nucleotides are TGTGCCATGGGCCCTGGAAACACCATATATTTT.

The CDR3 loop is CATSRVRLGAPRSINSPLHF. CDR3 nucleotide sequence: TGTGCCACCAGCAGAGTGAGGTTGGGGGCCCCCCGTTCGATCAATTCACCCCTCCACTTT. The chain couples TRBV15 to TRBJ1-6; perhaps TRBD1 as D (6 bases). CDR3 length equals 20 residues. Germline V gives CDR1 LNHNV, CDR2 YYDKDF (reference sequence). The V gene lost 1 base and the J gene lost 7 bases, with 26 bases spanning the gap.

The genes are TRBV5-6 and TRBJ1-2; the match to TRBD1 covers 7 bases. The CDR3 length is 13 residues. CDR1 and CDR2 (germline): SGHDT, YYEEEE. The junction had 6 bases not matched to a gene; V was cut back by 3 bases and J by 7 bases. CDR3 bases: TGTGCCAGCAGCTCGACGGGGACAGCTGGCTACACCTTC. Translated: CASSSTGTAGYTF.

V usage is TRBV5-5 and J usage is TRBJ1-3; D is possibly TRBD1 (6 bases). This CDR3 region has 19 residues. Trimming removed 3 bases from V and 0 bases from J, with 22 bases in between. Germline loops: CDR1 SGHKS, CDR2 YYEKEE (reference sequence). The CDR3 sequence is CASSWGIPGTTSSGNTIYF. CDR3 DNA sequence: TGTGCCAGCAGCTGGGGAATCCCCGGGACAACTTCCTCTGGAAACACCATATATTTT.

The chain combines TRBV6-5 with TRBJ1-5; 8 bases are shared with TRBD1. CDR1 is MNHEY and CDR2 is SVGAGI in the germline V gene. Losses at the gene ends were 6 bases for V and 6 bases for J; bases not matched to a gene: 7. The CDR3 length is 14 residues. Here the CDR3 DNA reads TGTGCCAGCAGCACTACAGGGGGGGCTCAGCCCCAGCATTTT. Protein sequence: CASSTTGGAQPQHF.

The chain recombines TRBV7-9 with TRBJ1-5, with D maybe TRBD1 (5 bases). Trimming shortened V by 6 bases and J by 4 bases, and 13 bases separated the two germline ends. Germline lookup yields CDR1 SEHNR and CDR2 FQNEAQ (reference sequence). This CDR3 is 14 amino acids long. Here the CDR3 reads CASSHTGGNQPQHF. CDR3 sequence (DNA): TGTGCCAGCAGTCACACCGGGGGTAATCAGCCCCAGCATTTT.

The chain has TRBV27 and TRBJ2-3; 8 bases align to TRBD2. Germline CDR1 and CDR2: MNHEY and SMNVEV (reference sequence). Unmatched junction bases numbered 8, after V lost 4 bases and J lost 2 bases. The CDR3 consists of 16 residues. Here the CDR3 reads CASSYGAGAHTDTQYF. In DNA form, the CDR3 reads TGTGCCAGCAGTTACGGAGCGGGGGCCCACACAGATACGCAGTATTTT.

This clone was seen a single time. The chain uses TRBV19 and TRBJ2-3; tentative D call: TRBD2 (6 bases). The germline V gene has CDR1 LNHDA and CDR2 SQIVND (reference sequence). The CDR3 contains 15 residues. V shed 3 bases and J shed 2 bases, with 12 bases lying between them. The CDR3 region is CASSMGTAFTDTQYF. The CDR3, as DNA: TGTGCCAGTAGTATGGGGACTGCCTTCACAGATACGCAGTATTTT.

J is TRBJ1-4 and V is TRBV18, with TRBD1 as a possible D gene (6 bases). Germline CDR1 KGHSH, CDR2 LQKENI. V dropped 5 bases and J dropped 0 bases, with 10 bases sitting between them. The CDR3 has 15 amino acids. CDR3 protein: CASSARTATNEKLFF. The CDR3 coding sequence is TGTGCCAGCTCAGCCCGGACAGCAACTAATGAAAAACTGTTTTTT.

In nucleotides, the CDR3 is TGTGCCAGCAGTTACCCTACCACCTCTGGAAACACCATATATTTT. Its translation is CASSYPTTSGNTIYF. The gene calls are TRBV6-2 or TRBV6-3 and TRBJ1-3; D is unresolved. Trimming shortened V by 2 bases and J by 0 bases, and 8 bases separated the two germline ends. The CDR3 runs 15 residues. CDR1 is MNHEY and CDR2 is SVGEGT in the germline V gene.

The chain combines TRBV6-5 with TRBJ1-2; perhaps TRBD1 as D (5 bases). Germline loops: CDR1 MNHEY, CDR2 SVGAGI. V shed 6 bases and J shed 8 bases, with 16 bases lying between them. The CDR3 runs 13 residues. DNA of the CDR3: TGTGCCAGCAGGGGGAACCGGCAGGGAGGCTACACCTTC. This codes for CASRGNRQGGYTF.

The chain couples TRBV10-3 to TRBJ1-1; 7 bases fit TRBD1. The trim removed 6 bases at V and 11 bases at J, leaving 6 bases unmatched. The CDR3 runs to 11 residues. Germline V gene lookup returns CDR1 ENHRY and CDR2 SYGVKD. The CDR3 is CAISQTGRAFF. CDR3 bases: TGTGCCATCAGCCAGACAGGGAGGGCTTTCTTT.